Listed below are T cell receptor beta chains from one sample, sequenced in a study of blood T cell repertoires in COVID-19. Only in-frame clones appear in the TCRdb table, and some are missing; sequencing was by immunoSEQ multiplex PCR. Counted here are 120,000 or so clones, about four fifths occurring once; the ten biggest clones make up roughly 17%. Sample: peripheral blood. These receptors originate from a man between 60 and 70 years old with active or convalescent COVID-19. The CDR3 runs from the conserved cysteine through the conserved F or W. D genes are given only for firm matches. Clone size is given for some rows only: seen once, a few or many times, or a class if the clone is expanded.

clone size,J gene,V gene,D gene,CDR3 DNA,CDR3 protein
.,TRBJ2-1,TRBV10-3,TRBD2,TGTGCCATCAGTGAGTCAGTCTTGGGTAGCGGGAGGGCCGGCCGCAATGAGCAGTTCTTC,CAISESVLGSGRAGRNEQFF
once,TRBJ2-7,TRBV5-6,.,TGTGCCAGCAGCGCCGCCCGGGAGCAGTACTTC,CASSAAREQYF
.,TRBJ2-7,TRBV7-8,.,TGTGCCAGCAGCTTAGGGACTGCCTACGAGCAGTACTTC,CASSLGTAYEQYF
.,TRBJ2-1,TRBV7-6,.,TGTGCCAGCAGCTCAAGCCTTAGCGGTTACAATGAGCAGTTCTTC,CASSSSLSGYNEQFF
.,TRBJ2-3,TRBV4-3,TRBD1,TGCGCCAGCAGCCAAGCCAGGGGGGATACGCAGTATTTT,CASSQARGDTQYF
once,TRBJ2-7,TRBV5-6,TRBD2,TGTGCCAGCAGCGCCTTCGTAGCGGGAGGGAGGTACGAGCAGTACTTC,CASSAFVAGGRYEQYF
.,TRBJ2-5,TRBV7-9,TRBD1,TGTGCCAGCAGCTACCGCGGGACAGGGGGACCAGAGACCCAGTACTTC,CASSYRGTGGPETQYF
.,TRBJ1-1,TRBV14,TRBD1,TGTGCCAGCAGCCAAGACCTCCTCGGACAGGGCAAAGGCACTGAAGCTTTCTTT,CASSQDLLGQGKGTEAFF
.,TRBJ1-5,TRBV28,TRBD1,TGTGCCAGCAGTATGGGACAGACTAGGCCCCAGCATTTT,CASSMGQTRPQHF
once,TRBJ1-1,TRBV6-1,.,TGTGCCAGCAGTGAACAGGGCCCCGGTGAAGCTTTCTTT,CASSEQGPGEAFF
.,TRBJ2-5,TRBV5-1,TRBD2,TGCGCCAGCAGCTTGGGGCTAGCGGGAGGGGAAGAGACCCAGTACTTC,CASSLGLAGGEETQYF
.,TRBJ2-7,TRBV7-2,.,TGTGCCAGCAGCTTAGGTCCGCACTCCGACGAGCAGTACTTC,CASSLGPHSDEQYF
few,TRBJ2-2,TRBV6-7,TRBD2,TGTGCCAGCAGTTACTCTCGGGGGAGGGCCGATACCAACACCGGGGAGCTGTTTTTT,CASSYSRGRADTNTGELFF
.,TRBJ2-5,TRBV11-3,.,TGTGCCAGCAGCTTAGCCGGTGAGACCCAGTACTTC,CASSLAGETQYF
.,TRBJ1-6,TRBV7-2,.,TGTGCCAGCAGCCTACGACAGGATTCTAATTCACCCCTCCACTTT,CASSLRQDSNSPLHF
.,TRBJ1-2,TRBV5-4,.,TGTGCCAGCAGCAAAACTCGGACAGACTCTGGCTACACCTTC,CASSKTRTDSGYTF
.,TRBJ2-1,TRBV28,TRBD1,TGTGCCAGCTCCACCTCGACCCGGGACAGGGGCTACAATGAGCAGTTCTTC,CASSTSTRDRGYNEQFF
.,TRBJ1-1,TRBV27,.,TGTGCCAGCAGTCCCCACAGGGTAACTGAAGCTTTCTTT,CASSPHRVTEAFF
.,TRBJ2-5,TRBV6-5,.,TGTGCCAGCAGTCGCGGCCCCCGTGAGACCCAGTACTTC,CASSRGPRETQYF
.,TRBJ2-7,TRBV28,TRBD1,TGTGCCAGCTCCACCCCGGGACAGGGTTACGAGCAGTACTTC,CASSTPGQGYEQYF
few,TRBJ2-1,TRBV18,.,TGTGCCAGCTCCTCGGGTGCGCCCGGCTCCTACAATGAGCAGTTCTTC,CASSSGAPGSYNEQFF
.,TRBJ1-4,TRBV3-1/TRBV3-2,.,TGTGCCAGCAGCCTTCCGGGAGCCAAACTGTTTTTT,CASSLPGAKLFF
.,TRBJ2-6,TRBV27,.,TGTGCCAGCAGCAGTCACGGGCGGGGCTCTGGGGCCAACGTCCTGACTTTC,CASSSHGRGSGANVLTF
.,TRBJ2-3,TRBV9,.,TGTGCCAGCAGCGTAGGCGGAAGCACAGATACGCAGTATTTT,CASSVGGSTDTQYF
.,TRBJ1-1,TRBV5-5,.,TGTGCCAGCAGCTTGGCCGGGGGAGGGGGCACTGAAGCTTTCTTT,CASSLAGGGGTEAFF
.,TRBJ2-5,TRBV18,.,TGTGCCAGCTCACCTTCTAGCCAGGGGGGAACCCAGTACTTC,CASSPSSQGGTQYF
.,TRBJ2-2,TRBV14,TRBD1,TGTGCCAGCAGACGGACAGGGTCCGGGGAGCTGTTTTTT,CASRRTGSGELFF
once,TRBJ2-1,TRBV5-1,.,TGCGCCAGCAGCTTGGGTGGGATGGGGGGAAAGCAGTTCTTC,CASSLGGMGGKQFF